This TCR beta chain was obtained from a study of cytomegalovirus exposure and HLA in healthy donors. Germline V gene data show CDR1 as MDHEN and CDR2 as SYDVKM. The junction had 11 bases not matched to a gene; V was cut back by 4 bases and J by 5 bases. This CDR3 comprises 15 residues. This PCR relied on a set of 60 Vbeta primers and 13 Jbeta primers. Data came from immunoSEQ multiplex PCR; TCRdb stores just in-frame clones and leaves some out. The data hold some 180,000 clones, with about four fifths observed a single time. The sequenced sample was PBMCs. This receptor was obtained from a female donor in good health and CMV-seronegative. V and J are TRBV28 and TRBJ2-7; 7 bases line up with TRBD1. CDR3 DNA: TGTGCCAGCAGTTCAAGGGACAGATGGGGCGACGAGCAGTACTTC. Encoded protein: CASSSRDRWGDEQYF.